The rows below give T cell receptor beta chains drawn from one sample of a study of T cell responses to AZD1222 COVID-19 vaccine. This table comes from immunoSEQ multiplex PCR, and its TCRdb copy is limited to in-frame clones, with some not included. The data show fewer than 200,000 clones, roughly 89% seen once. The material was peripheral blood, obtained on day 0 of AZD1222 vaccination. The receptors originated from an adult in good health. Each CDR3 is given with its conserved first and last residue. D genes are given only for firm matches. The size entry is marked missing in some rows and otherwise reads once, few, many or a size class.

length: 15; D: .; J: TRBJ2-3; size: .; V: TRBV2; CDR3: CASSLQVFSTDTQYF; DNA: TGTGCCAGCAGTCTACAGGTGTTTAGCACAGATACGCAGTATTTT
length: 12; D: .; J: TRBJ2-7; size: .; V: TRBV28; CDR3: CASSALAGSPYF; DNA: TGTGCCAGCAGTGCCCTTGCAGGGTCTCCGTACTTC
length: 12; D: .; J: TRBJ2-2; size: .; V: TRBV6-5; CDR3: CASSYLAGELFF; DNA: TGTGCCAGCAGTTACTTAGCCGGGGAGCTGTTTTTT
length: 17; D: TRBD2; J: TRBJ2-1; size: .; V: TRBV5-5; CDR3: CASSLRVVSGGADEQFF; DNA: TGTGCCAGCAGCTTGAGGGTAGTTAGCGGGGGGGCCGATGAGCAGTTCTTC
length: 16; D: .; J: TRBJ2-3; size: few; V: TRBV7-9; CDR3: CASSLWGRTSTDTQYF; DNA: TGTGCCAGCAGCTTATGGGGACGGACGTCCACAGATACGCAGTATTTT
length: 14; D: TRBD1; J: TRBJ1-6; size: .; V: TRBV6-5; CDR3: CASTRDRGLSPLHF; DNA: TGTGCCAGCACCCGGGACAGGGGGCTCTCACCCCTCCACTTT
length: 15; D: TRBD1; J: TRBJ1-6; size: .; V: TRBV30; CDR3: CAWNLDREYNSPLHF; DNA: TGTGCCTGGAACCTGGACAGGGAATATAATTCACCCCTCCACTTT
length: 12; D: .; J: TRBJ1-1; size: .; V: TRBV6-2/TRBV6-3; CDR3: CASSYAVTEAFF; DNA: TGTGCCAGCAGTTACGCCGTCACTGAAGCTTTCTTT
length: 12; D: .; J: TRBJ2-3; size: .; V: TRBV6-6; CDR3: CASSLSTDTQYF; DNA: TGTGCCAGCAGCCTGAGCACAGATACGCAGTATTTT
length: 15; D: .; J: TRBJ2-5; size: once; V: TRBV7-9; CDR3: CASRDSDIIQETQYF; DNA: TGTGCCAGCAGGGACTCGGACATTATCCAAGAGACCCAGTACTTC
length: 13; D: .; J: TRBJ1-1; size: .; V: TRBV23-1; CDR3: CASSQSGETEAFF; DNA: TGCGCCAGCAGTCAATCCGGGGAAACTGAAGCTTTCTTT
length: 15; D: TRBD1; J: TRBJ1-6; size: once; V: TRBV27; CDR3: CASSSTGGDFSPLHF; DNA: TGTGCCAGCAGTTCCACAGGGGGCGATTTTTCACCCCTCCACTTT